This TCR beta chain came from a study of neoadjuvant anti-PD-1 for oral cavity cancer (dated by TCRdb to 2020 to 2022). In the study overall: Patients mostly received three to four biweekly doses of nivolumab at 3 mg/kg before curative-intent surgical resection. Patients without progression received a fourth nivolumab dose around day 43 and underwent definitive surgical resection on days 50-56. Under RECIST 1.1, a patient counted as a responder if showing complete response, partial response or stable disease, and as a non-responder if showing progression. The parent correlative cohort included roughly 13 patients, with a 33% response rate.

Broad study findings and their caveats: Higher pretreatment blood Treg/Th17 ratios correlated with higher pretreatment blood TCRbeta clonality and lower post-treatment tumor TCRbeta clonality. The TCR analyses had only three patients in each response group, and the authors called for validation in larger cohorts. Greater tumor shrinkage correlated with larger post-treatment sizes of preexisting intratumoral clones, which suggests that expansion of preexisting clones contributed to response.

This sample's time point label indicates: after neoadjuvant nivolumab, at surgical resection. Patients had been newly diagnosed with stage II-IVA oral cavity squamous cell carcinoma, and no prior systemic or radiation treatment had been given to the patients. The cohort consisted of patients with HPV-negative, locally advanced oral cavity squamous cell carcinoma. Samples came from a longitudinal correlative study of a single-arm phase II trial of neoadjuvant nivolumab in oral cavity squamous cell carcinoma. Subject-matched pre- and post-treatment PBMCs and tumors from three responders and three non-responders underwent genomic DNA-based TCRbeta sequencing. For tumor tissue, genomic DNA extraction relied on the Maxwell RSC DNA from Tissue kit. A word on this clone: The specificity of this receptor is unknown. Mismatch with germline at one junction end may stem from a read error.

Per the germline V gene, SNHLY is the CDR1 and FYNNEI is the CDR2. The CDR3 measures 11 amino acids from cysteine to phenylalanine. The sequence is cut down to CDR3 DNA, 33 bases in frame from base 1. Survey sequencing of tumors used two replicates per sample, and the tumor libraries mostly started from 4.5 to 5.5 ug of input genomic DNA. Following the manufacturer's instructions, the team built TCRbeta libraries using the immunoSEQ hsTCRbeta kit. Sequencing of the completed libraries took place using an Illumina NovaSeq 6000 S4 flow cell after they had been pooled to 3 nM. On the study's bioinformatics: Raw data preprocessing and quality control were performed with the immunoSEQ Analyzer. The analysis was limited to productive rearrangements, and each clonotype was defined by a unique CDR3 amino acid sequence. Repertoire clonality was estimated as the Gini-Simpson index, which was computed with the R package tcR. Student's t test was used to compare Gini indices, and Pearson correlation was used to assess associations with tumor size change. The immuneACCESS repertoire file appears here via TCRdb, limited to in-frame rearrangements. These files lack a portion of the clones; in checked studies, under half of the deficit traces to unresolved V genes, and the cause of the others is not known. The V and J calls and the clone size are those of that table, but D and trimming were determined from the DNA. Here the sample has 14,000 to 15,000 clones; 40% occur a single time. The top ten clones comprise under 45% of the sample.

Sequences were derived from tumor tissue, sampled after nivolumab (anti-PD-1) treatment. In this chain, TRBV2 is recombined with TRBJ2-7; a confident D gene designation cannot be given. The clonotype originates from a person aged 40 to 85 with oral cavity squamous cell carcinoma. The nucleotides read TGTGCCAGCAGTGAAGAGGCAACGTTGGACTTC. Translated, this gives CASSEEATLDF.